This T cell receptor beta chain comes out of a study of cytomegalovirus exposure and HLA in healthy donors. About the study: Tens of millions of unique TCRs, all from HLA-typed donors, were included in an early release of the data. Broader study findings: Earlier analysis looked at TCR beta V segments, and most were productive about 90% or about 30% of the time.

On this clone itself: Its antigen is as yet unknown.

The trim removed 3 bases at V and 8 bases at J, leaving 6 bases unmatched. Germline V gene data show CDR1 as SGHNT and CDR2 as YYREEE (reference sequence). This CDR3 has 15 residues. Vbeta (60) and Jbeta (13) primers were used in the PCR. Authors' data handling: Unique TCR beta chains numbered approximately 80 million in a later analysis, with roughly 10 million shared. Assay used: immunoSEQ multiplex PCR; TCRdb lists only in-frame clones, some missing. D and trimming were read from the DNA, whereas the V and J calls and clone size are those reported in that table. The sample shows 150,000 to 180,000 clones, roughly 80% of them seen only once.

Sequences were obtained from PBMCs. The clonotype originates from a woman aged 40 to 49 in good health and CMV-seronegative. The chain carries TRBV5-4 and TRBJ2-1, with 12 positions matching TRBD2. The CDR3 reads CASSWLAGGNDEQFF. The CDR3 nucleotides are TGTGCCAGCAGCTGGCTAGCGGGAGGGAATGATGAGCAGTTCTTC.